This T cell receptor (beta chain) was sequenced in a study of blood T cells in healthy people across ages. A J-beta primer mix and a sample-barcoded 5' primer were used in a second PCR of roughly 7 to 12 cycles. Each TCR beta cDNA got a 12-nucleotide random molecular identifier. Using its own MiXCR run on the 5' RACE reads, TCRdb lists one record per CDR3 protein. In the table there are about 1,400,000 distinct CDR3 sequences, around 39% of which are singletons. There are 15 residues in the CDR3. Trimming took 7 bases from V and 5 from J; bases not matched to a gene: 7. Germline V CDR1 and CDR2: MNHNS, SASEGT. This clonotype has just a few counts.

Sequenced material: blood. This TCR was sampled from a woman aged 18-30 years in good health. This rearrangement joins TRBV6-1 to TRBJ1-4; 10 bases match TRBD1. For the CDR3, the DNA is TGTGCCAGCAACACCGGGACAGGGGTAAATGAAAAACTGTTTTTT. Translated, it gives CASNTGTGVNEKLFF.